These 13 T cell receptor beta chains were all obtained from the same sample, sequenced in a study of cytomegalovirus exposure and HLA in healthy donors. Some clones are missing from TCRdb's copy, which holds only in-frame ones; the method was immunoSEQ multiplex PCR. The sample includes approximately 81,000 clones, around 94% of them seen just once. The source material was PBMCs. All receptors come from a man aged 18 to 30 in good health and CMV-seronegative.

CDR3 residues: CASSFLGGGGDTQYF. CDR3 DNA sequence: TGTGCCAGCAGCTTCCTCGGCGGGGGGGGAGATACGCAGTATTTT. V is TRBV11-1 and J is TRBJ2-3; TRBD2 matches 9 bases. Germline V gene data show CDR1 as SGHAT and CDR2 as FQDESV (reference sequence). J lost 5 bases, V lost 3 bases, and 6 bases had no gene match. The CDR3 consists of 15 residues.

CDR3 in amino acids: CASSFGRGLYEQYF. The CDR3 DNA follows: TGTGCCAGCAGCTTCGGCAGGGGGCTCTACGAGCAGTACTTC. This rearrangement joins TRBV5-6 to TRBJ2-7; TRBD1 aligns across 8 bases. Trimming removed 2 bases from V and 3 bases from J; junction bases left unmatched: 4. Germline assignment: CDR1 SGHDT and CDR2 YYEEEE. The CDR3 length is 14 residues.

CDR3 nucleotide sequence: TGTGCCAGCAGCGGACAGGGCCTAGGGGGTAATGAAAAACTGTTTTTT. Encoded protein: CASSGQGLGGNEKLFF. The chain joins TRBV2 to TRBJ1-4; TRBD1 agrees at 8 bases. Germline V gene sequence: CDR1 SNHLY, CDR2 FYNNEI. The CDR3 is 16 amino acids. V lost 6 bases, J lost 4 bases, and 10 bases stayed unmatched.

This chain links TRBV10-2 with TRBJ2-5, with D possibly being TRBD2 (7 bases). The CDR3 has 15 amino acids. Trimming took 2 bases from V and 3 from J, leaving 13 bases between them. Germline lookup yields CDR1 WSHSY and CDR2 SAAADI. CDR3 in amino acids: CASSELGGAKETQYF. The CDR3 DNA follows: TGCGCCAGCAGTGAGCTGGGGGGGGCGAAAGAGACCCAGTACTTC.

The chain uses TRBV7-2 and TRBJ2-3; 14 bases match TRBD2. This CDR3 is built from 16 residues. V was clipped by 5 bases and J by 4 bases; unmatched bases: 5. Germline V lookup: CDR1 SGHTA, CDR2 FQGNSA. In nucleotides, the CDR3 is TGTGCCAGCAGCCCCCGGACTAGCGGGGGGTCAGATACGCAGTATTTT. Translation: CASSPRTSGGSDTQYF.

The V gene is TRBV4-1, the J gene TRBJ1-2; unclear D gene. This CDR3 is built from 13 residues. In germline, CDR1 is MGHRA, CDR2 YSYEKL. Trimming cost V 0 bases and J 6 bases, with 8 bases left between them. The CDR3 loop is CASSQEVRDGYTF. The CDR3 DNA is TGCGCCAGCAGCCAAGAGGTCCGGGATGGCTACACCTTC.

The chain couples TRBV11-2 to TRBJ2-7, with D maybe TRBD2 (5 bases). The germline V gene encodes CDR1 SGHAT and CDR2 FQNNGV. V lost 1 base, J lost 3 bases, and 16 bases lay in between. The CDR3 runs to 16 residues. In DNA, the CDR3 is TGTGCCAGCAGCTTAGCGGGGAATCGCATCCTCTACGAGCAGTACTTC. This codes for CASSLAGNRILYEQYF. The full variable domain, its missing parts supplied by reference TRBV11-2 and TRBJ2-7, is EAGVAQSPRYKIIEKRQSVAFWCNPISGHATLYWYQQILGQGPKLLIQFQNNGVVDDSQLPKDRFSAERLKGVDSTLKIQPAKLEDSAVYLCASSLAGNRILYEQYFGPGTRLTVT.

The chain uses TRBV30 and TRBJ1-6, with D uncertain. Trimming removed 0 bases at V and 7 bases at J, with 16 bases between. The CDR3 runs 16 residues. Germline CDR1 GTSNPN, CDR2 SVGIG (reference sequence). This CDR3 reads CAWSVRPTPGNSPLHF. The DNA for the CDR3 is TGTGCCTGGAGTGTAAGGCCGACCCCCGGGAATTCACCCCTCCACTTT.

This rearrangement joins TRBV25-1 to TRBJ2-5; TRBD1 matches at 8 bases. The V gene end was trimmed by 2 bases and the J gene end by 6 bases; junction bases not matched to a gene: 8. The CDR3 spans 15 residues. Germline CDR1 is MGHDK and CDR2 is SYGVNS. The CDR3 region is CASSEIQGARKTQYF. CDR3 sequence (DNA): TGTGCCAGCAGTGAAATTCAGGGGGCTAGGAAGACCCAGTACTTC.

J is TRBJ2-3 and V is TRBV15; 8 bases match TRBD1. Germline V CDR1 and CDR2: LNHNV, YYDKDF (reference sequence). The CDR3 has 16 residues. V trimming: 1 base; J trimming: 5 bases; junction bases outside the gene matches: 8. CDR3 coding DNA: TGTGCCACCAGCAGAGCTTGGCAGGGGGCTGGAGATACGCAGTATTTT. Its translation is CATSRAWQGAGDTQYF.

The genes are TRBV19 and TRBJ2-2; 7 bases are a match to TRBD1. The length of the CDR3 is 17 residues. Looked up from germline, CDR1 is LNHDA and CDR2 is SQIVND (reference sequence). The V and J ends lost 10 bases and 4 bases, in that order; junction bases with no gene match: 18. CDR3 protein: CATSRRSGTDPTGELFF. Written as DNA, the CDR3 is TGTGCCACAAGTCGGCGGTCGGGGACAGACCCCACCGGGGAGCTGTTTTTT.

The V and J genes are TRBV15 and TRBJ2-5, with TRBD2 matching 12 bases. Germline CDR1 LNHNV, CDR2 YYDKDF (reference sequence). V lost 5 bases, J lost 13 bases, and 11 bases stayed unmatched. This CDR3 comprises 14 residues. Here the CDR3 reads CATSSPSGGASLYF. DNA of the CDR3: TGTGCCACCAGCTCCCCTAGCGGGGGGGCCTCTCTGTACTTC.

CDR3 sequence reads: CASSGQFSTEAFF. In nucleotides, the CDR3 is TGTGCCAGCAGCGGACAGTTTAGCACTGAAGCTTTCTTT. The gene calls are TRBV6-1 and TRBJ1-1, with D possibly being TRBD1 (6 bases). Germline CDR1 reads MNHNS; CDR2 reads SASEGT. CDR3 length equals 13 residues. Trimming removed 6 bases at V and 4 bases at J, with 12 bases between.